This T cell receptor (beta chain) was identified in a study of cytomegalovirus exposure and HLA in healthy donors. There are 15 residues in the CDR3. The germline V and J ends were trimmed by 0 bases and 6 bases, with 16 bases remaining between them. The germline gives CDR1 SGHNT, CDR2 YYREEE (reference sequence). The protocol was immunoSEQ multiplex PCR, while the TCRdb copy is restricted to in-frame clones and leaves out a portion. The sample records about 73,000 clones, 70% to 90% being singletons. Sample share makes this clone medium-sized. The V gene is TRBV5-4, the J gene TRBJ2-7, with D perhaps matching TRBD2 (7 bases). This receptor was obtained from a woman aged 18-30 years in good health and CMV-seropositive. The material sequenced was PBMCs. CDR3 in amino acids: CASSLAAGASREQYF. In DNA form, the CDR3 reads TGTGCCAGCAGCTTGGCCGCGGGGGCCTCTCGCGAGCAGTACTTC. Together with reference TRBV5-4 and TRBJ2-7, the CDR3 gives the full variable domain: ETGVTQSPTHLIKTRGQQVTLRCSSQSGHNTVSWYQQALGQGPQFIFQYYREEENGRGNFPPRFSGLQFPNYSSELNVNALELDDSALYLCASSLAAGASREQYFGPGTRLTVT.